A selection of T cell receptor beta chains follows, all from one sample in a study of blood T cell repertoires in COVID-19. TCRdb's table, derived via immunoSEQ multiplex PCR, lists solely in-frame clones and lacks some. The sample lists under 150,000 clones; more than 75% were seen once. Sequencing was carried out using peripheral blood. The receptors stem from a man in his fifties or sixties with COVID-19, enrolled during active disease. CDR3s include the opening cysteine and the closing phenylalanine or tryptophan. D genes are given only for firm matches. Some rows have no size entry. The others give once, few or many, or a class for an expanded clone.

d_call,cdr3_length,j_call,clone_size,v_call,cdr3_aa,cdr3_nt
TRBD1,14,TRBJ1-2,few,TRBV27,CASSPGTGYYGYTF,TGTGCCAGCAGTCCCGGGACAGGGTACTATGGCTACACCTTC
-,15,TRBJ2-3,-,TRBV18,CASSPRGVSTDTQYF,TGTGCCAGCTCACCAAGGGGCGTTAGCACAGATACGCAGTATTTT
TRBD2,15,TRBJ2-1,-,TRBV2,CASNPLAGGPYEQFF,TGTGCCAGCAACCCACTAGCGGGAGGGCCCTATGAGCAGTTCTTC
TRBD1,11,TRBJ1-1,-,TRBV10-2,CASSVQGRAFF,TGCGCCAGCAGCGTACAGGGGCGAGCTTTCTTT
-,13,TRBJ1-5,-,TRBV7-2,CASSLGLRMPQHF,TGTGCCAGCAGCTTAGGACTCCGAATGCCCCAGCATTTT
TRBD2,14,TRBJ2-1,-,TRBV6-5,CASRGLAGYNEQFF,TGTGCCAGCAGGGGACTAGCGGGGTACAATGAGCAGTTCTTC
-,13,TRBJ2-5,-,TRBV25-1,CASSESPQPAQYF,TGTGCCAGCAGTGAATCCCCCCAACCGGCCCAGTACTTC
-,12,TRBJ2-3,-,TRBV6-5,CASSISDDTQYF,TGTGCCAGCAGTATTAGCGACGATACGCAGTATTTT
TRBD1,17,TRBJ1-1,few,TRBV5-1,CASSRVPGQGAVAEAFF,TGCGCCAGCAGCCGTGTCCCGGGACAGGGGGCGGTGGCTGAAGCTTTCTTT
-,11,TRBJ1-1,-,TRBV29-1,CSVHKNTEAFF,TGCAGCGTTCACAAGAACACTGAAGCTTTCTTT
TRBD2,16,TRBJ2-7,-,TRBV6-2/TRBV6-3,CASSYSKASGKSEQYF,TGTGCCAGCAGTTACTCGAAGGCTAGCGGGAAATCCGAGCAGTACTTC
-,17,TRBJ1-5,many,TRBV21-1,CASSPTSYREGDQPQHF,TGTGCCAGCAGCCCTACCTCCTACAGGGAAGGTGATCAGCCCCAGCATTTT
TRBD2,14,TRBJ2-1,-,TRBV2,CASSETSVSNEQFF,TGTGCCAGCAGCGAGACTAGCGTCTCCAATGAGCAGTTCTTC
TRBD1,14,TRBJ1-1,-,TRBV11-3,CASSTGQTNTEAFF,TGTGCCAGCAGCACGGGACAGACGAACACTGAAGCTTTCTTT
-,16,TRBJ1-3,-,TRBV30,CAWSRGTSWSGNTIYF,TGTGCCTGGAGTAGAGGGACTTCCTGGTCTGGAAACACCATATATTTT
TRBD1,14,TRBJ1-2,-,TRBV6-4,CASSDGTGTYGYTF,TGTGCCAGCAGTGACGGGACAGGAACATATGGCTACACCTTC
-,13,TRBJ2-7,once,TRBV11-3,CASSAGPTYEQYF,TGTGCCAGCAGCGCGGGACCAACCTACGAGCAGTACTTC
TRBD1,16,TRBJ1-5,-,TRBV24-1,CATSDPGTGVDQPQHF,TGTGCCACCAGTGACCCCGGGACAGGGGTCGATCAGCCCCAGCATTTT
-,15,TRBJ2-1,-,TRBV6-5,CASMGDFSSYNEQFF,TGTGCCAGCATGGGGGACTTTAGCTCCTACAATGAGCAGTTCTTC
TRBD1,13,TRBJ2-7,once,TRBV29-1,CSVDSGQGSEQYF,TGCAGCGTTGATTCTGGACAGGGGAGCGAGCAGTACTTC
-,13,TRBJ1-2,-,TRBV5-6,CASSFGQFYGYTF,TGTGCCAGCAGCTTCGGACAGTTCTATGGCTACACCTTC
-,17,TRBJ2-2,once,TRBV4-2,CASNRGAGQHNTGELFF,TGTGCCAGCAACCGGGGTGCGGGACAGCATAACACCGGGGAGCTGTTTTTT
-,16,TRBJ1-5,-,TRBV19,CASSSPGDRQNQPQHF,TGTGCCAGTAGTAGCCCGGGCGACAGGCAGAATCAGCCCCAGCATTTT
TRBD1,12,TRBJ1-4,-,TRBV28,CASRQGEEKLFF,TGTGCCAGCAGACAGGGGGAGGAAAAACTGTTTTTT
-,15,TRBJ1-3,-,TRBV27,CASSLSRGGGNTIYF,TGTGCCAGCAGTTTATCACGGGGTGGGGGAAACACCATATATTTT
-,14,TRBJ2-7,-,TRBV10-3,CAISESPEGNEQYF,TGTGCCATCAGTGAGTCACCCGAGGGTAACGAGCAGTACTTC
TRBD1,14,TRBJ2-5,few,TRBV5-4,CASSLTGQGETQYF,TGTGCCAGCAGCTTGACCGGACAGGGGGAGACCCAGTACTTC
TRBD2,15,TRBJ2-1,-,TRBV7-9,CAGRTKLAGEGEQFF,TGTGCCGGGCGTACGAAACTAGCGGGAGAGGGTGAGCAGTTCTTC
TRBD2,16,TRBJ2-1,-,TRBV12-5,CASGFSLAGVYNEQFF,TGTGCTAGTGGTTTTAGTCTAGCGGGAGTCTACAATGAGCAGTTCTTC
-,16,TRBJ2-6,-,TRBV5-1,CASSLGGPSGANVLTF,TGCGCCAGCAGCTTGGGGGGCCCCTCTGGGGCCAACGTCCTGACTTTC
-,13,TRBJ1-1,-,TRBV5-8,CASNLRGNTEAFF,TGTGCCAGCAATCTCAGGGGGAACACTGAAGCTTTCTTT
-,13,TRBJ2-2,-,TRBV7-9,CASSLEVEGELFF,TGTGCCAGCAGCTTAGAAGTCGAGGGGGAGCTGTTTTTT
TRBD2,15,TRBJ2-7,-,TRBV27,CASSLYSGRDNEQYF,TGTGCCAGCAGTTTATATAGCGGGAGGGATAACGAGCAGTACTTC
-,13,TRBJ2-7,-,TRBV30,CAWSTQGVHEQYF,TGTGCCTGGAGTACCCAAGGGGTCCACGAGCAGTACTTC
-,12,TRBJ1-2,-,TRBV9,CASSFPPGGYTF,TGTGCCAGCAGCTTTCCACCGGGTGGCTACACCTTC
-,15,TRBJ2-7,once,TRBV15,CATSRDQPGTYEQYF,TGTGCCACCAGCAGAGATCAACCGGGAACCTACGAGCAGTACTTC
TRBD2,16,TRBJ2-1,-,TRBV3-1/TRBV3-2,CASSVSTSGSFGEQFF,TGTGCCAGCAGCGTCTCGACTAGCGGATCATTCGGGGAGCAGTTCTTC
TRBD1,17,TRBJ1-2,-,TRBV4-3,CASSQVKGTESDYGYTF,TGCGCCAGCAGCCAAGTTAAGGGGACAGAGAGCGACTATGGCTACACCTTC
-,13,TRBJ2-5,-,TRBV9,CASSPSREETQYF,TGTGCCAGCAGTCCTAGCAGAGAAGAGACCCAGTACTTC
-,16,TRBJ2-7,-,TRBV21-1,CASSKERTSVSYEQYF,TGTGCCAGCAGCAAAGAGAGGACTAGCGTCTCCTACGAGCAGTACTTC
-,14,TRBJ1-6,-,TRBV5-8,CASSFGVLGSPLHF,TGTGCCAGCAGCTTCGGGGTCCTCGGTTCACCCCTCCACTTT
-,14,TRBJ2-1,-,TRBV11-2,CASSTTRGGNEQFF,TGTGCCAGCAGCACGACTAGGGGTGGGAATGAGCAGTTCTTC
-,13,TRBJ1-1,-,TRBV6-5,CASRGDIRTEAFF,TGTGCCAGCAGAGGGGACATCCGAACTGAAGCTTTCTTT
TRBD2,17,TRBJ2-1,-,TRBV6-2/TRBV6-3,CASSKSPASGIYNEQFF,TGTGCCAGCAGTAAGTCCCCGGCTAGCGGGATCTACAATGAGCAGTTCTTC
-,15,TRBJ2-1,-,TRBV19,CASSPRLGSYNEQFF,TGTGCCAGTAGTCCTCGACTAGGGTCGTACAATGAGCAGTTCTTC
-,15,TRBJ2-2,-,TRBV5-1,CASSWDTPNTGELFF,TGCGCCAGCAGCTGGGACACCCCGAACACCGGGGAGCTGTTTTTT
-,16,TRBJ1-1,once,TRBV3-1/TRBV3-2,CASSQDGGVENTEAFF,TGTGCCAGCAGCCAAGATGGGGGGGTAGAGAACACTGAAGCTTTCTTT
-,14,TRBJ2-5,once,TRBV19,CASSIGTKQETQYF,TGTGCCAGTAGTATTGGGACAAAACAAGAGACCCAGTACTTC
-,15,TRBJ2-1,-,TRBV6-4,CASHGGTDPYNEQFF,TGTGCCAGCCACGGAGGGACAGACCCTTACAATGAGCAGTTCTTC
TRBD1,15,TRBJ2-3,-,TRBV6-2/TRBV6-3,CASSYSDRGIDTQYF,TGTGCCAGCAGTTACTCAGACAGGGGTATAGATACGCAGTATTTT
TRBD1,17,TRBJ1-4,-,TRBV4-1,CASSPARGGTGNEKLFF,TGCGCCAGCAGCCCTGCGAGAGGGGGGACAGGGAATGAAAAACTGTTTTTT
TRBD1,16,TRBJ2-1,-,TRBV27,CASSPSGRGSYNEQFF,TGTGCCAGCAGTCCCAGTGGCAGGGGGTCCTACAATGAGCAGTTCTTC
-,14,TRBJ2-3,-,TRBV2,CASIPGVSTDTQYF,TGTGCCAGCATCCCGGGAGTGAGCACAGATACGCAGTATTTT